A selection of T cell receptor beta chains follows, all from one sample in a study of T cell responses to AZD1222 COVID-19 vaccine. Repertoires were generated with immunoSEQ multiplex PCR, while TCRdb's copy carries only in-frame clones and drops some. The sample contains 100,000 or so clones, about 89% of which appear only once. The source was peripheral blood, collected on day 0 of AZD1222 vaccination. The receptors were sampled from an adult in good health. The conserved cysteine and the conserved F or W are not part of the CDR3 here.

14 | TRBV7-9 | ASSLGQGALDEKLF
12 | TRBV6-5 | ASRTGATNEKLF
9 | TRBV19 | ASTPGTEAF
10 | TRBV4-1 | ASSLVRDEQF
12 | TRBV9 | ASSVGTGDSPLH
12 | TRBV9 | ASSPAATTYEQY
11 | TRBV28 | ASSLEGSQPQH
13 | TRBV6-6 | ASSYRRQDHGELF
12 | TRBV28 | ASSSMEGAREQY
10 | TRBV4-1 | ASEASRNEQF
12 | TRBV19 | ASTPGDRDYGYT
15 | TRBV2 | ASSEGIAGATTGELF
11 | TRBV20-1 | SASFPGDAGYT
11 | TRBV7-8 | ASSPNLSRELF
16 | TRBV14 | ASSPLTPGTGNTGELF
13 | TRBV28 | ASSLEAGGHNEQY
13 | TRBV5-1 | ASSLATGTTYGYT
11 | TRBV7-9 | ASSLVVTDTQY
13 | TRBV28 | ASSLEGSPNQPQH
12 | TRBV29-1 | SVDSAGGNYGYT
13 | TRBV5-4 | ASSTGQGVRNEQF
10 | TRBV18 | ASSRSLGGAF
11 | TRBV10-1 | ASRADMNTEAF
13 | TRBV5-1 | TSILGKTDTGELF
16 | TRBV18 | ASSPGLPSRDLFNEQF
14 | TRBV6-1 | ASSEGTGRASYEQY
11 | TRBV18 | ASSARTGDGYT
13 | TRBV28 | AIKKRQNSNQPQH
13 | TRBV19 | ASSIENRWNYGYT
14 | TRBV3-1/TRBV3-2 | ASSSSERANTGELF
14 | TRBV28 | ASSFHGGQADYGYT
16 | TRBV2 | ASSPKGGLRLAKNIQY
9 | TRBV18 | ASFSGIEAF
12 | TRBV5-1 | ASSLGSSGNTIY
13 | TRBV19 | ATRQGALSGQPQH
12 | TRBV3-1/TRBV3-2 | ASSPTRRADTQY
12 | TRBV6-6 | ASSAADRQETQY
13 | TRBV19 | ASMDRGLSSYGYT
15 | TRBV27 | ASSLGHPGTHLWPQH
11 | TRBV11-3 | ASSLGGENEQF
11 | TRBV19 | ASSRGRREKLF
14 | TRBV5-1 | ASGQGFGSTNEKLF
15 | TRBV15 | ATEYGSSRGGANVLT
12 | TRBV6-5 | ASSYSVSGDEQF
11 | TRBV28 | ASKEAMNTEAF
15 | TRBV5-1 | ASSLNGRSPLNTEAF